This entry lists 10 T cell receptor beta chains sequenced from one sample in a study of blood T cell repertoires in COVID-19. The data were produced by immunoSEQ multiplex PCR, yet TCRdb's version contains in-frame clones alone and is incomplete. The sample carries about 130,000 clones, approximately 84% recorded once. Sequencing was performed on peripheral blood. These receptors were taken from a human donor in a cohort sampled during active COVID-19.

On this clone itself: Other DNA sequences from this sample encode an identical CDR3 as well. The rearrangement uses TRBV25-1 and TRBJ2-2; tentative D call: TRBD2 (7 bases). In germline, CDR1 is MGHDK, CDR2 SYGVNS. V was pared by 1 base and J by 2 bases, with 8 bases between. The CDR3 contains 15 residues. CDR3 DNA: TGTGCCAGCAGTGAATGGGGGGGCAACACCGGGGAGCTGTTTTTT. Translated: CASSEWGGNTGELFF.

The chain uses TRBV6-5 and TRBJ2-2; D is unclear. V lost 8 bases and J lost 4, with 11 bases in between. Germline values: CDR1 MNHEY, CDR2 SVGAGI. The CDR3 extends over 13 amino acids. The CDR3 DNA reads as TGTGCCAGCGGCTCACGGAGCACCGGGGAGCTGTTTTTT. Amino acid sequence: CASGSRSTGELFF.

V is TRBV7-9 and J is TRBJ1-3; 8 nucleotides line up with TRBD1. Looked up from germline, CDR1 is SEHNR and CDR2 is FQNEAQ (reference sequence). There are 17 residues in the CDR3. Trimming took 3 bases from V and 0 from J; bases not matched to a gene: 7. The CDR3 protein is CASSLDRDAYSGNTIYF. The CDR3 coding sequence is TGTGCCAGCAGCTTGGACAGGGATGCATACTCTGGAAACACCATATATTTT.

This clone was seen just once. This chain joins TRBV19 and TRBJ1-3; D is uncertain. The CDR3 runs 13 residues. Deletions cut 6 bases from V and 4 bases from J, with 10 bases between. Germline V gene sequence: CDR1 LNHDA, CDR2 SQIVND (reference sequence). As DNA, the CDR3 is TGTGCCAGTAGGTCCGGTATCGGAAACACCATATATTTT. The encoded protein is CASRSGIGNTIYF.

This chain links TRBV15 with TRBJ2-7; weak D call: TRBD2 (5 bases). The germline V gene has CDR1 LNHNV and CDR2 YYDKDF (reference sequence). This CDR3 contains 12 residues. V dropped 1 base and J dropped 7 bases, with 8 bases sitting between them. CDR3 sequence (DNA): TGTGCCACCAGCAGAGTTCCGGGGGAGCAGTACTTC. Amino acid sequence: CATSRVPGEQYF.

The chain's CDR3 is CASSLVGGREEQYF. The DNA of the CDR3 is TGTGCCAGCAGCTTAGTGGGGGGGCGGGAGGAGCAGTACTTC. The V call is TRBV7-2, the J call TRBJ2-7; tentative D call: TRBD2 (7 bases). The CDR3 extends over 14 amino acids. V was shortened by 1 base and J by 7 bases, with 14 bases between the two germline ends. Per the germline V gene, CDR1 is SGHTA and CDR2 is FQGNSA. The full variable domain, its missing parts supplied by reference TRBV7-2 and TRBJ2-7, is GAGVSQSPSNKVTEKGKDVELRCDPISGHTALYWYRQSLGQGLEFLIYFQGNSAPDKSGLPSDRFSAERTGGSVSTLTIQRTQQEDSAVYLCASSLVGGREEQYFGPGTRLTVT.

The V gene is TRBV25-1, the J gene TRBJ1-6; D remains unclear. Germline V CDR1 and CDR2: MGHDK, SYGVNS. The CDR3 sequence is 15 residues long. V gave up 7 bases and J gave up 0 bases, with 10 bases separating them. CDR3 DNA sequence: TGTGCCAGCATGGGCGGGAGCTCCTATAATTCACCCCTCCACTTT. Protein: CASMGGSSYNSPLHF.

The rearrangement links TRBV15 to TRBJ1-1; 11 nucleotides align to TRBD1. CDR3 length: 16 amino acids. V lost 5 bases to trimming and J lost 1 base; unmatched junction nucleotides: 6. Germline CDR1 reads LNHNV; CDR2 reads YYDKDF (reference sequence). CDR3 nucleotides: TGTGCCACCAGCGAGGACAGGGGGCTTACGAACACTGAAGCTTTCTTT. As protein: CATSEDRGLTNTEAFF.

The chain carries TRBV30 and TRBJ1-5; D remains ambiguous. This CDR3 is built from 13 residues. CDR1 GTSNPN and CDR2 SVGIG come from the germline V gene (reference sequence). V was pared by 2 bases and J by 3 bases, with 8 bases between. CDR3 sequence (DNA): TGTGCCTGGAGTCACAGCTACAATCAGCCCCAGCATTTT. This gives the protein CAWSHSYNQPQHF.

The chain is built from TRBV30 and TRBJ2-3; D unclear. V was shortened by 5 bases and J by 3 bases, with 6 bases between the two germline ends. This CDR3 has 11 amino acids. Germline lookup yields CDR1 GTSNPN and CDR2 SVGIG (reference sequence). The CDR3 is CAWHTTDTQYF. DNA for the CDR3: TGTGCCTGGCACACGACAGATACGCAGTATTTT.